This TCR beta chain derives from a study of early T cells in non-severe SARS-CoV-2 infection. Study results and limitations: Sequences matched to VDJdb favored anti-spike CD8 responses, while private and CD4 specificities were missed.

The germline V gene has CDR1 LNHNV and CDR2 YYDKDF (reference sequence). The V segment lost 8 bases and the J segment 4 bases; nucleotides outside the gene matches: 8. This CDR3 is 15 amino acids long. At least ten counts were recorded for this clonotype. Its antigen is still unknown. Via MiXCR, TCRdb re-called the 5' RACE reads, giving one row per CDR3 protein. The sample consists of about 70,000 distinct CDR3 sequences, roughly 5.3% of them appearing once. The chain joins TRBV15 to TRBJ2-2, with 9 positions matching TRBD1. This receptor was identified in an adult who was a healthcare worker with PCR-confirmed SARS-CoV-2 infection or an uninfected control (not recorded which). This specimen was whole blood, taken at baseline. DNA for the CDR3: TGTGCCACCCGTCCCGGGACAGGGTTCACCGGGGAGCTGTTTTTT. This translates into CATRPGTGFTGELFF.